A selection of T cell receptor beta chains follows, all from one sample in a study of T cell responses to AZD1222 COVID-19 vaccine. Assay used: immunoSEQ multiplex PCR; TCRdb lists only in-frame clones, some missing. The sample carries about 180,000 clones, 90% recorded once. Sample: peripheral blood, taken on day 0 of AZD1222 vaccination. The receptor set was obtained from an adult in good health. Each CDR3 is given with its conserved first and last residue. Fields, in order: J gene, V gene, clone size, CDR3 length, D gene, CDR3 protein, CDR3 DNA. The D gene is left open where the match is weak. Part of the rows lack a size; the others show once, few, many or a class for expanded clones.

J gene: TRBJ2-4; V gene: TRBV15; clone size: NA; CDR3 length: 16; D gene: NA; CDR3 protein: CATSRGRAGAKNIQYF; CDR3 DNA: TGTGCCACCAGCAGAGGCCGGGCAGGGGCCAAAAACATTCAGTACTTC
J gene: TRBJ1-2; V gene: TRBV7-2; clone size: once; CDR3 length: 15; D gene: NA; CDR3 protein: CASSLGPGQGHGYTF; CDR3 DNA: TGTGCCAGCAGCTTAGGTCCGGGGCAGGGGCATGGCTACACCTTC
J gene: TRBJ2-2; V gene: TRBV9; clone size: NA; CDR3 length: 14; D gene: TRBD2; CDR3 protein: CASSTGTSNGELFF; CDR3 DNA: TGTGCCAGCAGCACCGGGACTAGTAACGGGGAGCTGTTTTTT
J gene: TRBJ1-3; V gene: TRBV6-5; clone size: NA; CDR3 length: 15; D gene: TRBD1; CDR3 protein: CASSQMTGGGNTIYF; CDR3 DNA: TGTGCCAGCAGCCAGATGACAGGGGGTGGAAACACCATATATTTT
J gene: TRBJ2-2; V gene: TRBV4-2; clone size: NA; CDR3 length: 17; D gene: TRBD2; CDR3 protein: CASSQELAGTNTGELFF; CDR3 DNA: TGTGCCAGCAGCCAAGAGCTAGCGGGAACGAACACCGGGGAGCTGTTTTTT
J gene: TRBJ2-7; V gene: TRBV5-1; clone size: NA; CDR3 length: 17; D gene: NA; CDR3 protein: CASSAEPPGVGSYEQYF; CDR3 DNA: TGCGCCAGCAGCGCAGAGCCCCCCGGGGTAGGATCCTACGAGCAGTACTTC
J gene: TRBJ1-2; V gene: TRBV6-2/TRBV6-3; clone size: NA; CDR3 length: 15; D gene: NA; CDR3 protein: CASSYAGTRNYGYTF; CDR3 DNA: TGTGCCAGCAGTTACGCCGGGACGCGTAACTATGGCTACACCTTC
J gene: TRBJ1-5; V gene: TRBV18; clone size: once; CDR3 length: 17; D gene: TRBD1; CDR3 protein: CASSPAGTGGPNQPQHF; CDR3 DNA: TGTGCCAGCTCACCTGCCGGGACAGGGGGCCCCAATCAGCCCCAGCATTTT
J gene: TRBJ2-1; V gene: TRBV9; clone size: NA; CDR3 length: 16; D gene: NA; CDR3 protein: CASSVVAGGIRNEQFF; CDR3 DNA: TGTGCCAGCAGCGTAGTGGCTGGGGGAATTCGCAATGAGCAGTTCTTC
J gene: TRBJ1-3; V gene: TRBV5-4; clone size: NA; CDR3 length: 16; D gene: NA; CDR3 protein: CASSLPGGESGNTIYF; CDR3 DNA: TGTGCCAGCAGCTTGCCCGGGGGCGAGTCAGGAAACACCATATATTTT
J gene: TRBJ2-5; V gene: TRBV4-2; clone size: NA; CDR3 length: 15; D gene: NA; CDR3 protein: CASSQGTGGGETQYF; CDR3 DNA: TGTGCCAGCAGCCAAGGGACGGGGGGCGGAGAGACCCAGTACTTC
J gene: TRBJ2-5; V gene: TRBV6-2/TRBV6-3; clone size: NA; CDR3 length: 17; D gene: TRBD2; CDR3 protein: CASSLLVGGGAEETQYF; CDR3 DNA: TGTGCCAGCAGCCTCCTGGTGGGCGGGGGGGCGGAAGAGACCCAGTACTTC
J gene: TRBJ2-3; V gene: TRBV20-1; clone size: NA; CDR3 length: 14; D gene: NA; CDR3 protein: CSASSRGGPDTQYF; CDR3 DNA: TGCAGTGCTAGTTCGAGGGGGGGCCCAGATACGCAGTATTTT
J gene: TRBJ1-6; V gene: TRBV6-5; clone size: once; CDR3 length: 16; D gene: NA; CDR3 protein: CASSYSATGPNSPLHF; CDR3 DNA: TGTGCCAGCAGTTACTCCGCGACAGGTCCCAATTCACCCCTCCACTTT
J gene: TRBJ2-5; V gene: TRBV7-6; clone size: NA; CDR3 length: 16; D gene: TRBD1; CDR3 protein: CASSWRGTGGQETQYF; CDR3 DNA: TGTGCCAGCAGCTGGAGGGGGACAGGGGGCCAAGAGACCCAGTACTTC
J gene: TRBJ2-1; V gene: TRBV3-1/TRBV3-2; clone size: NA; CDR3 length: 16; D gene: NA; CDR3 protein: CASSPLILTGGSEQFF; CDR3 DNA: TGTGCCAGCAGCCCGCTAATCCTGACAGGAGGCAGCGAGCAGTTCTTC
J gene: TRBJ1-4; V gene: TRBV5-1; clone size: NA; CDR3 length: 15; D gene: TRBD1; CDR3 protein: CASSKGAATNEKLFF; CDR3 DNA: TGCGCCAGCAGCAAGGGGGCAGCAACTAATGAAAAACTGTTTTTT
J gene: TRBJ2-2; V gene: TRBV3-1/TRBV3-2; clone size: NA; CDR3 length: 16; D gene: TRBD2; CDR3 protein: CASSPTSGGLSGELFF; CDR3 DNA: TGTGCCAGCAGCCCGACTAGCGGGGGGTTATCCGGGGAGCTGTTTTTT
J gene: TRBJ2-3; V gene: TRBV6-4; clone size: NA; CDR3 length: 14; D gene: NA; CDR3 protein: CASSAGTSTDTQYF; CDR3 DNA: TGTGCCAGCAGTGCCGGGACTAGCACAGATACGCAGTATTTT
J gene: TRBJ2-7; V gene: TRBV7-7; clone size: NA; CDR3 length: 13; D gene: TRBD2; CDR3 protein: CASSLRAGDEQYF; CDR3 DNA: TGTGCCAGCAGCTTACGGGCGGGGGACGAGCAGTACTTC
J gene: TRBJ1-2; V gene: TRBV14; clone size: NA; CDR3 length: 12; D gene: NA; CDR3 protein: CASSPGNYGYTF; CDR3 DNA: TGTGCCAGCAGCCCCGGGAACTATGGCTACACCTTC
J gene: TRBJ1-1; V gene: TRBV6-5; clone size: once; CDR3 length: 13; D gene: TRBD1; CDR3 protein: CASSPGGMSLAFF; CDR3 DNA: TGTGCCAGCAGCCCAGGGGGCATGAGTTTAGCTTTCTTT
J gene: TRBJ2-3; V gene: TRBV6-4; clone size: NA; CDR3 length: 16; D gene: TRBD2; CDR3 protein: CASSETSGGARDTQYF; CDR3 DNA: TGTGCCAGCAGTGAAACTAGCGGGGGGGCTAGGGATACGCAGTATTTT
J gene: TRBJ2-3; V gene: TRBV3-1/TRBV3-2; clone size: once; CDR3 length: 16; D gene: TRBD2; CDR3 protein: CASSPTGRGGTDTQYF; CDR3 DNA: TGTGCCAGCTCCCCGACCGGGCGGGGGGGCACAGATACGCAGTATTTT
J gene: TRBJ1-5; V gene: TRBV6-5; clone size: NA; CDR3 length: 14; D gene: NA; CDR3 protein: CASRRGDSNQPQHF; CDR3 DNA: TGTGCCAGCAGAAGGGGGGATAGCAATCAGCCCCAGCATTTT
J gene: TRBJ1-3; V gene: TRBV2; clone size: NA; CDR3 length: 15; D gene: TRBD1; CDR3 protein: CASSGQGGGGNTIYF; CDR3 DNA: TGTGCCAGCAGCGGACAGGGAGGTGGTGGAAACACCATATATTTT
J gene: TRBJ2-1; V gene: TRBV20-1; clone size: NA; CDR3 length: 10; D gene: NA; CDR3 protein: CSATEGYRFF; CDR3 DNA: TGCAGTGCTACTGAGGGTTATCGGTTCTTC
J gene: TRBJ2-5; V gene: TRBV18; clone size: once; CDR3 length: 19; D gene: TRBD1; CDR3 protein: CASSPGAGTGGTYQETQYF; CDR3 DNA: TGTGCCAGCTCACCAGGAGCCGGGACAGGGGGCACTTACCAAGAGACCCAGTACTTC
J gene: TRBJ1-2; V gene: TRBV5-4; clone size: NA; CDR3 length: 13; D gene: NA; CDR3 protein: CASSPMGGYGYTF; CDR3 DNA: TGTGCCAGCAGTCCGATGGGGGGCTATGGCTACACCTTC
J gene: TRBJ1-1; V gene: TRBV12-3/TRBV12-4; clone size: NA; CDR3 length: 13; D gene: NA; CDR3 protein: CASNRGGSLGAFF; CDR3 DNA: TGTGCCAGCAACCGGGGAGGAAGTTTGGGAGCTTTCTTT
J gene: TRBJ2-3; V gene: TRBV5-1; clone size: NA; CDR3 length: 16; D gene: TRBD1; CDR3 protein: CASGSATGGATDTQYF; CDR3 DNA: TGCGCCAGCGGCTCAGCGACAGGGGGGGCCACAGATACGCAGTATTTT
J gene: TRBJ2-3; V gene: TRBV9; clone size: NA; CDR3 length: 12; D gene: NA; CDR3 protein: CASRNGEDTQYF; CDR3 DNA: TGTGCCAGCAGAAACGGAGAAGATACGCAGTATTTT
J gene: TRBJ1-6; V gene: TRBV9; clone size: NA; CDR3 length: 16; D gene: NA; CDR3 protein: CASSVAQQGAGSPLHF; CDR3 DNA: TGTGCCAGCAGCGTAGCTCAGCAGGGAGCAGGGTCACCCCTCCACTTT
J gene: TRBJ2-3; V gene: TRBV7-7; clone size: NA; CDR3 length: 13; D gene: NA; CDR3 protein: CASSLDRTDTQYF; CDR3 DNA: TGTGCCAGCAGCTTAGACCGGACAGATACGCAGTATTTT
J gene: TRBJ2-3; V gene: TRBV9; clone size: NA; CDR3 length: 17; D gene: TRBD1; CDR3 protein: CASSTPRDSPSTDTQYF; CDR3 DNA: TGTGCCAGCAGCACTCCCCGGGACAGCCCTAGCACAGATACGCAGTATTTT
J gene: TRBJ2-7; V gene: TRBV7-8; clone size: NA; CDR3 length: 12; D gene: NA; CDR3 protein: CASSLQGYEQYF; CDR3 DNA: TGTGCCAGCAGCTTACAGGGCTACGAGCAGTACTTC
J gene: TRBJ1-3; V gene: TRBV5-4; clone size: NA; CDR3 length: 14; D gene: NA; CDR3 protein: CASSSPRQLNTIYF; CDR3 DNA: TGTGCCAGCAGCTCTCCGAGACAGCTAAACACCATATATTTT
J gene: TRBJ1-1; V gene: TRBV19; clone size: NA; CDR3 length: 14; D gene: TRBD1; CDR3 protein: CASSHRGSNTEAFF; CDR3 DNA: TGTGCCAGTAGCCACAGGGGGTCGAACACTGAAGCTTTCTTT
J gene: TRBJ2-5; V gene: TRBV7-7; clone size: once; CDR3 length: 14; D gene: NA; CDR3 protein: CASSLRRGWETQYF; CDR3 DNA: TGTGCCAGCAGCTTACGGCGGGGTTGGGAGACCCAGTACTTC
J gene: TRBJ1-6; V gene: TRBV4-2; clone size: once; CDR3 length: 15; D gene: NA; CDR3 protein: CASRQGNAYNSPLHF; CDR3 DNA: TGTGCCAGCAGACAGGGTAATGCCTATAATTCACCCCTCCACTTT
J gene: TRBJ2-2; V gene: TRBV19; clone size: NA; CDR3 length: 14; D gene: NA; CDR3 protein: CASTLPGAIGELFF; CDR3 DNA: TGTGCCAGTACCCTCCCGGGGGCGATCGGGGAGCTGTTTTTT
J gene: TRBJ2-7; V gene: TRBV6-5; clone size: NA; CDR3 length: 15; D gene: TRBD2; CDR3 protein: CASSYSGGGSYEQYF; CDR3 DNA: TGTGCCAGCAGTTACTCCGGCGGGGGGAGCTACGAGCAGTACTTC
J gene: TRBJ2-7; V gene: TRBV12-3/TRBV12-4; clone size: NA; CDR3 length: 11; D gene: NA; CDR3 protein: CASKSGNEQYF; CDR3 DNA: TGTGCCAGCAAGTCAGGGAACGAGCAGTACTTC
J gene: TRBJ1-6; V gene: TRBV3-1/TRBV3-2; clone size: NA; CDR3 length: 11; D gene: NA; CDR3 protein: CASSQYTPLHF; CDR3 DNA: TGTGCCAGCAGCCAATATACACCCCTCCACTTT
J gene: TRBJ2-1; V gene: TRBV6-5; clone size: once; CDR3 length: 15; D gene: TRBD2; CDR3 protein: CASSRGLAGVDEQFF; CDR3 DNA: TGTGCCAGCAGCCGGGGACTAGCGGGGGTGGATGAGCAGTTCTTC
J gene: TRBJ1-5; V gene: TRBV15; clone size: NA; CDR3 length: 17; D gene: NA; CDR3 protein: CATSRDRQGRGNQPQHF; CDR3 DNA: TGTGCCACCAGCAGAGACCGCCAGGGCCGAGGCAATCAGCCCCAGCATTTT
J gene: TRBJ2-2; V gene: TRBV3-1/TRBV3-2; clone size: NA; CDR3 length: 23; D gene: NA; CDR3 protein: CASSKRYNPDRTLDTHNTGELFF; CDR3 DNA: TGTGCCAGCAGCAAAAGGTACAACCCCGATCGGACACTCGACACGCACAACACCGGGGAGCTGTTTTTT
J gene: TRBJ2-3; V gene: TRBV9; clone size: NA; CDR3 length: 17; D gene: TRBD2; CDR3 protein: CASSVEGSGEGTDTQYF; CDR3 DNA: TGTGCCAGCAGCGTAGAGGGTAGCGGGGAGGGGACAGATACGCAGTATTTT
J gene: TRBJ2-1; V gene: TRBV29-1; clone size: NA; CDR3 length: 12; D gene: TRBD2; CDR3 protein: CSAPGGGNEQFF; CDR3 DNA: TGCAGCGCCCCCGGGGGAGGGAATGAGCAGTTCTTC
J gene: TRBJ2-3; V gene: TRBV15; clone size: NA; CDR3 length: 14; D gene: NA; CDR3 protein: CATSRDQDRRTQYF; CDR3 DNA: TGTGCCACCAGCAGAGATCAGGACAGAAGAACGCAGTATTTT
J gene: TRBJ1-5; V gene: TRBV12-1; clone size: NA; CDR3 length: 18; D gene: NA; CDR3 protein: CASSSGTGGVDSNQPQHF; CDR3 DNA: TGTGCCAGCAGCTCAGGGACAGGGGGCGTTGATAGCAATCAGCCCCAGCATTTT
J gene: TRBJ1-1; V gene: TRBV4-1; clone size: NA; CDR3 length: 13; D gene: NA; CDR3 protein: CASSKTGGTEAFF; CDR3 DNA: TGCGCCAGCAGCAAAACGGGGGGGACTGAAGCTTTCTTT
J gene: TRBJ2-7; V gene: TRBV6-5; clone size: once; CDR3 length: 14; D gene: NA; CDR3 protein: CASKVPGGGYEQYF; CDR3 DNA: TGTGCCAGCAAAGTCCCTGGGGGCGGCTACGAGCAGTACTTC
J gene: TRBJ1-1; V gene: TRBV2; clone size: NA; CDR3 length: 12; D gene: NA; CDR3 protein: CASRDENPEAFF; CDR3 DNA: TGTGCCAGCAGGGACGAGAATCCTGAAGCTTTCTTT
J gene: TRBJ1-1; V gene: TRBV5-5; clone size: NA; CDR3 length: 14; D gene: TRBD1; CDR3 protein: CASSADRVRTEAFF; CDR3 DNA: TGTGCCAGCAGCGCGGACAGGGTTCGAACTGAAGCTTTCTTT
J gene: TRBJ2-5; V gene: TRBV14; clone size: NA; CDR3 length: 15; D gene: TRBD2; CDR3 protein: CASSQGLAGQETQYF; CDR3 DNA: TGTGCCAGCAGCCAAGGACTAGCGGGACAAGAGACCCAGTACTTC
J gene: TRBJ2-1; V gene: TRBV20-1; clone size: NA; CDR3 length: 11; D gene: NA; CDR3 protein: CSAAKGNEQFF; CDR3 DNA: TGCAGTGCTGCCAAGGGGAATGAGCAGTTCTTC
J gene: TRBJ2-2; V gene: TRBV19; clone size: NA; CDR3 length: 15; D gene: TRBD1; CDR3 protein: CASSIGTGLTGELFF; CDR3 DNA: TGTGCCAGTAGTATAGGGACAGGCCTCACCGGGGAGCTGTTTTTT
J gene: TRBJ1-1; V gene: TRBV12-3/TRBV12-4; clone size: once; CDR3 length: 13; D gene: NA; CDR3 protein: CASSFAGNTEAFF; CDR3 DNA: TGTGCCAGCAGTTTTGCAGGGAACACTGAAGCTTTCTTT
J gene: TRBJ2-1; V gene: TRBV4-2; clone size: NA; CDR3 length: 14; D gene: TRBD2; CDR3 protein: CASSQERPGTGGIF; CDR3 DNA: TGTGCCAGCAGCCAAGAACGGCCAGGGACGGGGGGTATCTTC